Below are 18 T cell receptor beta chains sequenced from a single sample in a study of cytomegalovirus exposure and HLA in healthy donors. The PCR had 60 Vbeta and 13 Jbeta primers. Repertoires were generated with immunoSEQ multiplex PCR, while TCRdb's copy carries only in-frame clones and drops some. The sample includes about 190,000 clones, 75% to 90% of them seen just once. Sequenced sample: PBMCs. These receptors all come from a man aged 25 to 40 in good health and CMV-seronegative.

This chain uses TRBV7-2 with TRBJ2-2; 9 bases align to TRBD1. The V gene end was trimmed by 2 bases and the J gene end by 5 bases; junction bases not matched to a gene: 3. Germline-derived CDR1 and CDR2 are SGHTA and FQGNSA. The CDR3 totals 15 residues. The chain's CDR3 is CASSLRQGETGELFF. CDR3 coding DNA: TGTGCCAGCAGCTTAAGACAGGGGGAAACCGGGGAGCTGTTTTTT.

The CDR3: CASRVYSPGETQYF. As DNA, the CDR3 is TGTGCCAGCAGGGTCTACTCCCCGGGGGAGACCCAGTACTTC. J is TRBJ2-5 and V is TRBV6-1; the D gene is possibly TRBD2 (5 bases). This CDR3 is 14 amino acids long. In germline, CDR1 is MNHNS, CDR2 SASEGT. V was cut by 6 bases and J by 5 bases, with 16 bases left in between.

This clone was seen just once. This chain links TRBV5-1 with TRBJ2-5, with TRBD2 matching 8 bases. The CDR3 has 14 residues. Unmatched junction bases numbered 5, after V lost 5 bases and J lost 2 bases. Germline V CDR1 and CDR2: SGHRS, YFSETQ. DNA of the CDR3: TGCGCCAGCAGTTCGGGGGGGGGACAAGAGACCCAGTACTTC. Its translation: CASSSGGGQETQYF.

This chain connects TRBV5-1 to TRBJ2-2; D ambiguous. The germline V gene encodes CDR1 SGHRS and CDR2 YFSETQ. Trimming cost V 2 bases and J 5 bases, with 10 bases left between them. This CDR3 comprises 14 residues. CDR3 bases: TGCGCCAGCAGCTTTTCCAGTCGAACCGGGGAGCTGTTTTTT. It translates to CASSFSSRTGELFF.

This clone has a handful of counts. The CDR3 is CASSFDPNRGASPLHF. CDR3 coding DNA: TGCGCCAGCAGCTTCGATCCCAACAGGGGCGCTTCACCCCTCCACTTT. This chain joins TRBV5-1 and TRBJ1-6, with 7 nucleotides matching TRBD1. Germline assignment: CDR1 SGHRS and CDR2 YFSETQ. The V segment lost 2 bases and the J segment 9 bases; nucleotides outside the gene matches: 11. There are 16 residues in the CDR3.

The gene calls are TRBV11-1 and TRBJ2-3; 8 nucleotides align to TRBD2. Germline V gene data show CDR1 as SGHAT and CDR2 as FQDESV (reference sequence). The CDR3 loop spans 15 amino acids. Unmatched junction bases numbered 4, after V lost 4 bases and J lost 1 base. For the CDR3, the DNA is TGTGCCAGCAGCTCGGGGGGGTGGGGCACAGATACGCAGTATTTT. It codes for CASSSGGWGTDTQYF.

This rearrangement joins TRBV4-2 to TRBJ2-3; 8 nucleotides line up with TRBD2. The length of the CDR3 is 18 residues. The V gene's germline CDR1 is LGHNA and CDR2 YNFKEQ. V lost 1 base and J lost 6; bases outside the gene matches: 15. This CDR3 is CASSQVKGGSGSTDTQYF. The CDR3 coding sequence is TGTGCCAGCAGCCAAGTTAAGGGGGGGAGCGGGAGTACTGATACGCAGTATTTT.

The DNA for the CDR3 is TGTGCCAGCAGCGTAGTTGCGGGCGAGCAGTACTTC. Its translation: CASSVVAGEQYF. The chain carries TRBV9 and TRBJ2-7; D is possibly TRBD2 (5 bases). The CDR3 is 12 residues long. The V gene lost 0 bases and the J gene lost 6 bases, with 7 bases spanning the gap. Germline CDR1 and CDR2: SGDLS and YYNGEE. Full variable domain (rest looked up from reference TRBV9 and TRBJ2-7): DSGVTQTPKHLITATGQRVTLRCSPRSGDLSVYWYQQSLDQGLQFLIQYYNGEERAKGNILERFSAQQFPDLHSELNLSSLELGDSALYFCASSVVAGEQYFGPGTRLTVT.

This chain joins TRBV10-1 and TRBJ1-3, with D uncertain. Trimming shortened V by 4 bases and J by 0 bases, and 4 bases separated the two germline ends. Germline V gene lookup returns CDR1 WNHNN and CDR2 SYGVQD (reference sequence). This CDR3 spans 13 amino acids. The DNA of the CDR3 is TGCGCCAGCAGTGTATCCTCTGGAAACACCATATATTTT. It encodes CASSVSSGNTIYF.

The rearrangement uses TRBV5-8 and TRBJ1-1, with D unclear. Looked up from germline, CDR1 is SGHTS and CDR2 is YDEGEE. The V and J ends lost 8 bases and 0 bases respectively, with 14 bases between them. There are 14 residues in the CDR3. CDR3 nucleotide sequence: TGTGCCAGTACTAAGAACCCCCTGAACACTGAAGCTTTCTTT. As protein: CASTKNPLNTEAFF.

CDR3 amino acids: CASSFTYTDTQYF. The DNA of the CDR3 is TGCGCCAGCAGCTTTACTTACACAGATACGCAGTATTTT. The chain combines TRBV5-1 with TRBJ2-3; D is unresolved. The CDR3 contains 13 residues. Trimming removed 2 bases at V and 2 bases at J, with 6 bases between. From germline, CDR1 is SGHRS and CDR2 YFSETQ.

The V and J genes are TRBV18 and TRBJ1-1; the match to TRBD1 covers 8 bases. Germline CDR1 KGHSH, CDR2 LQKENI. This CDR3 comprises 15 residues. V was clipped by 2 bases and J by 5 bases; unmatched bases: 7. The CDR3 loop reads CASSPNGQGWTEAFF. Written as DNA, the CDR3 is TGTGCCAGCTCACCAAATGGACAGGGTTGGACTGAAGCTTTCTTT. The whole variable domain, remainder taken from reference TRBV18 and TRBJ1-1, is NAGVMQNPRHLVRRRGQEARLRCSPMKGHSHVYWYRQLPEEGLKFMVYLQKENIIDESGMPKERFSAEFPKEGPSILRIQQVVRGDSAAYFCASSPNGQGWTEAFFGQGTRLTVV.

Only one count was recorded for this clone. The J gene is TRBJ1-4, the V gene TRBV7-2, with D uncertain. In germline, CDR1 is SGHTA, CDR2 FQGNSA. Trimming removed 5 bases from V and 8 bases from J, with 21 bases in between. The CDR3 sequence is 16 residues long. DNA for the CDR3: TGTGCCAGCAGCCCAACACGGGAGGGTTTTGGAGAAAAACTGTTTTTT. Protein: CASSPTREGFGEKLFF.

In the case of this clone: The junction shows a germline mismatch at one end, possibly a read error. The V and J genes are TRBV7-2 and TRBJ2-6; TRBD1 might be the D (5 bases). Germline CDR1 and CDR2: SGHTA and FQGNSA. The CDR3 is 14 residues long. The CDR3 nucleotides are TGTGCCAGCAGCTTAAATTCTGGGGCCAACGGCCTGACTTTC. Translating it yields CASSLNSGANGLTF. The complete variable domain, with remaining parts taken from reference TRBV7-2 and TRBJ2-6, reads GAGVSQSPSNKVTEKGKDVELRCDPISGHTALYWYRQSLGQGLEFLIYFQGNSAPDKSGLPSDRFSAERTGGSVSTLTIQRTQQEDSAVYLCASSLNSGANGLTFGAGSRLTVL.

This clone has only one observation. The V and J genes are TRBV7-2 and TRBJ2-5; TRBD1 aligns across 7 bases. The CDR3 loop spans 16 amino acids. J gave up 4 bases and V 3 bases, and 11 bases lay outside the gene matches. From germline, CDR1 is SGHTA and CDR2 FQGNSA. CDR3 bases: TGTGCCAGCAGCTTGTTAGAGGGGGCGAAGTTAGAGACCCAGTACTTC. This translates into CASSLLEGAKLETQYF.

V is TRBV10-1 and J is TRBJ2-3, with 13 bases matching TRBD2. From germline, CDR1 is WNHNN and CDR2 SYGVQD (reference sequence). The CDR3 is 16 amino acids. Trimming took 2 bases from V and 3 from J; bases not matched to a gene: 2. Here the CDR3 reads CASSEQTSGGTDTQYF. Here the CDR3 DNA reads TGCGCCAGCAGTGAGCAGACTAGCGGGGGGACAGATACGCAGTATTTT.

This clone was seen once. The rearrangement joins TRBV10-1 to TRBJ2-1, with 11 bases aligning to TRBD2. Germline V gives CDR1 WNHNN, CDR2 SYGVQD (reference sequence). This CDR3 is built from 14 residues. V lost 6 bases, J lost 5 bases, and 3 bases stayed unmatched. The CDR3 protein is CASSLLAGDNEQFF. Here the CDR3 DNA reads TGCGCCAGCAGCTTACTAGCGGGGGACAATGAGCAGTTCTTC.

The chain is built from TRBV20-1 and TRBJ2-5; D might be TRBD2 (5 bases). This CDR3 has 11 amino acids. The ends were cut back, 6 bases at V and 1 base at J, with 6 bases in the middle. From germline, CDR1 is DFQATT and CDR2 SNEGSKA (reference sequence). The CDR3 is CSASGQETQYF. CDR3 nucleotides: TGCAGTGCCAGCGGCCAAGAGACCCAGTACTTC.